This T cell receptor (beta chain) is from a study of blood T cell repertoires in COVID-19. Looking at the study overall: Acute and convalescent COVID-19 samples came from the United States, Italy and Spain.

In the source study's methods: Cell counts per sample came from amplifying reference gene primers. TCRdb keeps only in-frame clones here, not all; method: immunoSEQ multiplex PCR. Clone size and V and J calls were adopted from that table, with D and trimming inferred from the DNA. The table includes under 300,000 clones, 90% detected once. Trimming at V came to 5 bases and at J to 0 bases, leaving 4 bases not matched to a gene. CDR1 SGHTA and CDR2 FQGNSA come from the germline V gene. CDR3 length: 15 amino acids. The chain is built from TRBV7-2 and TRBJ2-3; 8 nucleotides match TRBD2. The TCR comes from a woman aged 55 to 70 with COVID-19, enrolled during active disease. The sequencing input was peripheral blood. CDR3 sequence (DNA): TGTGCCAGCAGCGCCCGGGGGGGGAGCACAGATACGCAGTATTTT. Amino acids: CASSARGGSTDTQYF.